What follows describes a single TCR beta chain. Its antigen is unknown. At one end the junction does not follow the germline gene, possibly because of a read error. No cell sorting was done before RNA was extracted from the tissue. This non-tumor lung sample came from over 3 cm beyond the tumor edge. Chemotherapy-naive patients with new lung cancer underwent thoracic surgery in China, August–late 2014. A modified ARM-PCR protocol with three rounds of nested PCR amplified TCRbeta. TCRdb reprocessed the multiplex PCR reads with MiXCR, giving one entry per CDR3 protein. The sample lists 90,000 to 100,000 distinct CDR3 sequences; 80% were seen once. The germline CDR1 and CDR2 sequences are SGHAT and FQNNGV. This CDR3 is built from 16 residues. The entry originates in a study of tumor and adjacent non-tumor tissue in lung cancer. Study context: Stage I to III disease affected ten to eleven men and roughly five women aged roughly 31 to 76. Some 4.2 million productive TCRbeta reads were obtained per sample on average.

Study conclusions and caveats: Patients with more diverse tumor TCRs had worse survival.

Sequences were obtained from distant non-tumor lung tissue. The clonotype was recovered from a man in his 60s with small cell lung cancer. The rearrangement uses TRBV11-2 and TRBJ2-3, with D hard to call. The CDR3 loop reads CASSSTLGVGTDAQYF. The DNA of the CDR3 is TGTGCCAGCAGCTCAACTCTAGGAGTGGGAACAGATGCGCAGTATTTC.